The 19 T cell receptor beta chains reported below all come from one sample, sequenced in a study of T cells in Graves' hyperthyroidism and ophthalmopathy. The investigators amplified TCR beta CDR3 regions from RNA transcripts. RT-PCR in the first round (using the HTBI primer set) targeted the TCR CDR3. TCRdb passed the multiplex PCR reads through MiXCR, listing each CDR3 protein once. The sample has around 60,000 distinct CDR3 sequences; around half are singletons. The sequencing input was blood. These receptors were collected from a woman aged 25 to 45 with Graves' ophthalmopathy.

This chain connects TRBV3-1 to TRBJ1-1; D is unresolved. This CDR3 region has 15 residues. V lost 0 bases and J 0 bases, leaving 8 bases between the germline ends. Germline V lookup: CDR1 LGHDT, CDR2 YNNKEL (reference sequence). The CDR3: CASSQDSPVNTEAFF. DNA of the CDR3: TGTGCCAGCAGCCAAGATTCCCCCGTGAACACTGAAGCTTTCTTT.

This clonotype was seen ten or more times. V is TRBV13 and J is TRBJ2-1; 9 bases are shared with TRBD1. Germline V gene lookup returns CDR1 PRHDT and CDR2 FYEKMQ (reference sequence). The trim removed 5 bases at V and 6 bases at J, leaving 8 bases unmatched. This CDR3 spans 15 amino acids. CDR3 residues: CASSLRGQGINEQFF. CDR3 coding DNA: TGTGCCAGCAGCCTACGGGGACAGGGAATCAATGAGCAGTTCTTC.

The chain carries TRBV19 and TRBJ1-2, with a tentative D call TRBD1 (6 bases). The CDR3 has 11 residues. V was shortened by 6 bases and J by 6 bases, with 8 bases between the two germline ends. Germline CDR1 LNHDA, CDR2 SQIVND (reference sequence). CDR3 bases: TGTGCCAGTAGGAACAGGGATGGCTACACCTTC. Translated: CASRNRDGYTF.

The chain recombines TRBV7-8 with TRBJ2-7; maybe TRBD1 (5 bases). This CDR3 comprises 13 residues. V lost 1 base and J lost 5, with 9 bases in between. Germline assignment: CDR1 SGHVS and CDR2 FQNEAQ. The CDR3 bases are TGTGCCAGCAGCTTAGGGGGCCAGGACGAGCAGTACTTC. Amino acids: CASSLGGQDEQYF.

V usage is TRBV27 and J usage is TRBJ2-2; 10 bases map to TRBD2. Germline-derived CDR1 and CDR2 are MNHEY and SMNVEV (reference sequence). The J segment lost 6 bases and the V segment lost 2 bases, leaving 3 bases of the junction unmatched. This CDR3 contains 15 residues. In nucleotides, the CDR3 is TGTGCCAGCAGTTTAACTAGCGGGATCGCCGGGGAGCTGTTTTTT. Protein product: CASSLTSGIAGELFF.

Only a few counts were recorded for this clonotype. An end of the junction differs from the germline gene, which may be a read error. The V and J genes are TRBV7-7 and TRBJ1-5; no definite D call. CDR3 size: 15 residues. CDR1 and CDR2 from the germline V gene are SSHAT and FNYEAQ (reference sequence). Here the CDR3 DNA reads TGTGCTAGCAGCTTAACGAGGTCCTACAATCAGCCCCAGCATTTT. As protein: CASSLTRSYNQPQHF.

The CDR3 sequence is CASSIQGDSRNEKLFF. CDR3 in DNA: TGTGCCAGCAGTATACAGGGGGACAGCCGAAATGAAAAACTGTTTTTT. This chain connects TRBV25-1 to TRBJ1-4; 8 positions agree with TRBD1. J was trimmed by 5 bases and V by 5 bases; bases with no gene match: 10. CDR3 length: 16 residues. Germline V gene sequence: CDR1 MGHDK, CDR2 SYGVNS.

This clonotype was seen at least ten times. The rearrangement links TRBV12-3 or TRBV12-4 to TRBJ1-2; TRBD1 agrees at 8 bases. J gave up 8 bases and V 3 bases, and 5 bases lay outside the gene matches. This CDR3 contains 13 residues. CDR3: CASSFATGEGYTF. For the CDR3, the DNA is TGTGCCAGCAGTTTCGCGACAGGGGAGGGCTACACCTTC.

The DNA for the CDR3 is TGTGCCAGCAGCTTAGTGGGAACAGGGGGTAGCAAGCAGTACTTC. Protein sequence: CASSLVGTGGSKQYF. This chain links TRBV7-9 with TRBJ2-7; 8 bases align to TRBD1. Germline-derived CDR1 and CDR2 are SEHNR and FQNEAQ (reference sequence). Trimming at V came to 1 base and at J to 8 bases, leaving 10 bases not matched to a gene. The CDR3 has 15 amino acids.

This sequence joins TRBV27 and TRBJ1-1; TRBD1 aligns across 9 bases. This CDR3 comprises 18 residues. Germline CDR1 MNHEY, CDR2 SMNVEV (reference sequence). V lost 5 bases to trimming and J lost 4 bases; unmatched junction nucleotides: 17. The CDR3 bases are TGTGCCAGCAGTCGACGGACTCCGGGACAGGGTCGAGGCACTGAAGCTTTCTTT. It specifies CASSRRTPGQGRGTEAFF.

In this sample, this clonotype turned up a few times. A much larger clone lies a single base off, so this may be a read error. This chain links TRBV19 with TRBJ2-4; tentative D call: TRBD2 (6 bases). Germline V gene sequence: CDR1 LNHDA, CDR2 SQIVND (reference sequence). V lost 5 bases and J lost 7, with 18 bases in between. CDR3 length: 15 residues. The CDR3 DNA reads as TGTGCCAGTAGTGTTCAAAACGCGGGGTTGAACATTCAGTACTTC. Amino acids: CASSVQNAGLNIQYF.

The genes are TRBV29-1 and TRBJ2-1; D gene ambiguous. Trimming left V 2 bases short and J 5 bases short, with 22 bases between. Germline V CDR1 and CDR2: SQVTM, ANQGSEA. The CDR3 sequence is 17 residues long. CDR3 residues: CSVETPGVGPFDNEQFF. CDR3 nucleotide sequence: TGCAGCGTTGAAACTCCTGGCGTAGGGCCATTTGACAATGAGCAGTTCTTC.

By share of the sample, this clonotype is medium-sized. The chain's CDR3 is CATSRDRHSYEQYF. DNA for the CDR3: TGTGCCACCAGCAGAGATCGACACTCCTACGAGCAGTACTTC. The chain uses TRBV15 and TRBJ2-7; no definite D call. CDR3 length: 14 amino acids. V lost 0 bases and J 0 bases, leaving 6 bases between the germline ends. The germline gives CDR1 LNHNV, CDR2 YYDKDF (reference sequence). The entire variable domain, with the rest obtained from reference TRBV15 and TRBJ2-7, is as follows: DAMVIQNPRYQVTQFGKPVTLSCSQTLNHNVMYWYQQKSSQAPKLLFHYYDKDFNNEADTPDNFQSRRPNTSFCFLDIRSPGLGDTAMYLCATSRDRHSYEQYFGPGTRLTVT.

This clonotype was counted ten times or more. This chain's CDR3 is CASSYRVKAGNEQFF. The CDR3 DNA follows: TGTGCCAGCAGCTACAGGGTTAAGGCTGGCAATGAGCAGTTCTTC. This rearrangement joins TRBV27 to TRBJ2-1; possibly TRBD1 for D (6 bases). Germline loops: CDR1 MNHEY, CDR2 SMNVEV (reference sequence). V shed 6 bases and J shed 6 bases, with 18 bases lying between them. The CDR3 runs 15 residues.

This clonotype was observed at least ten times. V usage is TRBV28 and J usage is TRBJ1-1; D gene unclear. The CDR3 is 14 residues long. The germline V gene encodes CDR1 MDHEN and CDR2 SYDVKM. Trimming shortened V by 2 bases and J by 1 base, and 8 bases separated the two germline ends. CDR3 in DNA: TGTGCCAGCAGTTTACTCCTTTCGAACACTGAAGCTTTCTTT. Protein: CASSLLLSNTEAFF.

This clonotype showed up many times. As DNA, the CDR3 is TGTGCCAGCAGCTCTCGGACAGGGGGAGAGACCCAGTACTTC. Translated: CASSSRTGGETQYF. The chain carries TRBV9 and TRBJ2-5, with 10 bases aligning to TRBD1. From germline, CDR1 is SGDLS and CDR2 YYNGEE. The CDR3 covers 14 residues. V shed 4 bases and J 4 bases; nucleotides not matched to a gene: 4.

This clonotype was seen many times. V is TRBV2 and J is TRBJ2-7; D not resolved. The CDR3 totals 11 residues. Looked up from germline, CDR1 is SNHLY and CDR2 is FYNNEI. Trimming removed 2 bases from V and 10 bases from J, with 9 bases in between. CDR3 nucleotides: TGTGCCAGCAGTGAATACCATTCTCAGTACTTC. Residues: CASSEYHSQYF.

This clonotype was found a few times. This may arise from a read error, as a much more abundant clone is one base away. The DNA for the CDR3 is TGTGCCAGCAGTTCAGCAGTGGGGGGGAGGGGCGGCGATACGCAGTATTTT. It codes for CASSSAVGGRGGDTQYF. V usage is TRBV12-3 or TRBV12-4 and J usage is TRBJ2-3, with 7 bases lining up with TRBD2. The length of the CDR3 is 17 residues. V was pared by 4 bases and J by 6 bases, with 16 bases of the junction left unmatched.

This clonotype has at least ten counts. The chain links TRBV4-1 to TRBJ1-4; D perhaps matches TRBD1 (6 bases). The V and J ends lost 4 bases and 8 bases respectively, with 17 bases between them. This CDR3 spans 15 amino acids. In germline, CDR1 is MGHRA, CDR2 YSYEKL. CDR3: CASSPTGGGGEKLFF. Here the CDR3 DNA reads TGCGCCAGCAGCCCTACGGGGGGGGGCGGGGAAAAACTGTTTTTT.